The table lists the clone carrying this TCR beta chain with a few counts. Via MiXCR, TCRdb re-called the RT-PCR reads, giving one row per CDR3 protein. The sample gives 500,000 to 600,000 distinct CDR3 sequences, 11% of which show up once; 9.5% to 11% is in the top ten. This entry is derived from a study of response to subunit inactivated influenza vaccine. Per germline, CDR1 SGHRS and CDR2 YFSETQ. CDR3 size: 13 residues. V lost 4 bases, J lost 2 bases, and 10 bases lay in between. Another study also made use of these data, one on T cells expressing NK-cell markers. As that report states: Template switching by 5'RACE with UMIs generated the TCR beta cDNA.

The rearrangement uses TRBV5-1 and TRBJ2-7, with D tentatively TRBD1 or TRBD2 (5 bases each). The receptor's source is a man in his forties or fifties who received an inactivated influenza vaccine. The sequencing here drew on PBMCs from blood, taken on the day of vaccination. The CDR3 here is CASSGDQPYEQYF. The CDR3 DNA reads TGCGCCAGCAGCGGGGACCAACCCTACGAGCAGTACTTC.